Listed below are T cell receptor beta chains from one sample, sequenced in a study of molecular identifiers for immune sequencing clone quantification. TCRdb itself ran the PCR reads through MiXCR, one entry per CDR3 protein. The data contain tens of thousands of distinct CDR3 sequences, roughly 23% of them singletons. The specimen was naive CD8+ T cells from blood, with Jurkat cell RNA spiked in. The source of these receptors is a human donor in good health. Some libraries in this study had Jurkat cell RNA spiked in. The CDR3 runs from the conserved cysteine through the conserved F or W. Fields, in order: V gene, CDR3 protein.

>TRBV5-1
CASSATGGSNQPQHF
>TRBV13
CASSLGLNTGEPFF
>TRBV19
CASTYAGGATYEQYF
>TRBV6-2/TRBV6-3
CASRDATDNKLEAFF
>TRBV4-1
CASSPGDGYYEQYF
>TRBV12-3/TRBV12-4
CASSLQGSDTQYF
>TRBV30
CAWSVGSNTGELFF
>TRBV7-9
CASSVTGEGNEQFF
>TRBV6-6
CATRWVAEGDTQYF
>TRBV4-1
CASSQDSGANSPLHF
>TRBV12-3/TRBV12-4
CASRPGRNSYEQYF
>TRBV12-3/TRBV12-4
CASSQGFQETQYF
>TRBV30
CAWRGPGYYEQYF
>TRBV5-4
CASSDWGLAGEDTQYF
>TRBV5-4
CASSLERGPRDTQYF
>TRBV7-9
CASSLTPVKATNTGELFF
>TRBV19
CASEDPKQGIGQPQHF
>TRBV25-1
CASSDPGPFTGELFF
>TRBV27
CASSPTNINEQFF
>TRBV7-6
CASSSGTGLAKNIQYF
>TRBV6-2/TRBV6-3
CASSYVSGGTDTQYF
>TRBV15
CATRSQTNSNQPQHF
>TRBV5-4
CASSLGTAGDEQFF
>TRBV4-3
CASSQDRTSGREQFF
>TRBV20-1
CSAPRSNHYGYTF
>TRBV4-3
CASSQDRGFTGELFF
>TRBV6-2/TRBV6-3
CASTLTGVGQPQHF
>TRBV15
CATSEIDSYEQYF
>TRBV29-1
CGVEFQRGRTYNEQFF
>TRBV29-1
CSVTVVGVEQFF
>TRBV5-3
CARSPDSTNQPQHF
>TRBV3-1
CASSQDRGVGRYTEAFF
>TRBV5-5
CASTRAGGDGYTF
>TRBV5-1
CASSLVEGTKDLEAFF
>TRBV4-1
CASSPVGQASYEQYF
>TRBV7-9
CASSLGLGQAGYEQYF
>TRBV5-1
CASIAVPGVRQETQYF
>TRBV27
CASSYKASGWEKETQYF
>TRBV25-1
CASSESSLGQGKFF
>TRBV7-9
CASSGPRGSEAFF
>TRBV29-1
CSIYSGGSYEQYF
>TRBV6-2/TRBV6-3
CASSYEGGSQGTQYF
>TRBV5-6
CASSLVLLVANTEAFF
>TRBV5-6
CASSLYRDLIWPNTEAFF
>TRBV6-2/TRBV6-3
CASGGLEQYF
>TRBV27
CATGVPTDTQYF
>TRBV20-1
CSAPGQGASDTQYF
>TRBV5-5
CASSLTPRYEQYF
>TRBV9
CASSVGLAVTDTQYF
>TRBV12-3/TRBV12-4
CASSHRGSTDTQYF